These T cell receptor beta chains were read from a single sample in a study of blood T cells in healthy people across ages. TCRdb re-analysed the 5' RACE reads in MiXCR, keeping a single row per CDR3 protein. Among some 890,000 distinct CDR3 sequences listed, 25% to 30% were seen once. These records were also assigned to another study, of T cells of mothers and their children.

The specimen sequenced was blood. Receptor source: a woman in her 40s in good health. CDR3s include the opening cysteine and the closing phenylalanine or tryptophan.

V	J	CDR3
TRBV14	TRBJ2-2	CASSRWRPSNTGELFF
TRBV7-2	TRBJ1-6	CASSLGQGYYSPLHF
TRBV30	TRBJ1-2	CAWRPRDRYYYGYTF
TRBV11-2	TRBJ1-1	CASSSRQGWTEAFF
TRBV12-3/TRBV12-4	TRBJ2-5	CASSSLRRGQETQYF
TRBV27	TRBJ1-2	CASTATGIGDYGYTF
TRBV11-2	TRBJ2-5	CASSLDSGPETQCF
TRBV6-5	TRBJ2-1	CASSYSGTGQYNEQFF
TRBV29-1	TRBJ1-1	CSVRDRVEAFF
TRBV4-3	TRBJ2-1	CASSQDRGRLTTYNEQFF
TRBV12-3/TRBV12-4	TRBJ2-3	CASSLAQGGARTDTQYF
TRBV6-1	TRBJ2-5	CASSELAGGQETQYF
TRBV6-5	TRBJ1-2	CASRKDRANYGYTF
TRBV7-8	TRBJ1-4	CASSLLATNEKLFF
TRBV14	.	CASRLTGTGAAEQYF
TRBV20-1	TRBJ2-7	CSARDGGSSPYEQYF
TRBV7-9	TRBJ1-1	CASSTEGIQQAFF
TRBV12-3/TRBV12-4	TRBJ2-7	CASSTRDRIPYEQYF
TRBV28	TRBJ1-4	CATTPEGTNEKLFF
TRBV10-3	TRBJ2-7	CAISGPDRAYEQYF
TRBV18	TRBJ1-5	CASPPEAGRSQPQHF
TRBV28	.	CASSRPSWGGGEQYF
TRBV10-2	TRBJ2-2	CATSMGLAGAYRELFF
TRBV7-2	TRBJ2-5	CASSPRVYGLETQYF
TRBV5-1	TRBJ1-1	CASSSGQGALDTEAFF
TRBV7-2	TRBJ2-3	CASSSWGGATDTQYF
TRBV9	TRBJ2-7	CANSVGQGHYEQYF
TRBV6-6	TRBJ2-7	CASGAPGGTYEQYF
TRBV2	TRBJ2-4	CASQPGPAQNIQYF